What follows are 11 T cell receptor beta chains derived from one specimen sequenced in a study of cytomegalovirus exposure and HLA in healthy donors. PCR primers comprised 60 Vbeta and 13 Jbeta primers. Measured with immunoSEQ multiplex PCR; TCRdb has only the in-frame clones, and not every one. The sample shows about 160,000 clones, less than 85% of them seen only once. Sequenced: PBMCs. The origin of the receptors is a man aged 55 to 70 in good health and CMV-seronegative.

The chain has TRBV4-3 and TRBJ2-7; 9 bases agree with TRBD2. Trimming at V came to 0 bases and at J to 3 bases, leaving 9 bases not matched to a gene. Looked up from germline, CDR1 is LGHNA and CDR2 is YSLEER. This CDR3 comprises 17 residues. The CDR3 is CASSQEAKTSGVYEQYF. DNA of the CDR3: TGCGCCAGCAGCCAAGAAGCCAAGACTAGCGGAGTCTACGAGCAGTACTTC.

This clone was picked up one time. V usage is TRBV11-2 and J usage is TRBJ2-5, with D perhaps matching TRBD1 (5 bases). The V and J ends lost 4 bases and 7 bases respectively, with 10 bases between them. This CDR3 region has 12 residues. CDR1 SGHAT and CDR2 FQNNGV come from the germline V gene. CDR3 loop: CASSSPQGTQYF. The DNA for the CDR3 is TGTGCCAGCAGCTCTCCTCAGGGGACCCAGTACTTC.

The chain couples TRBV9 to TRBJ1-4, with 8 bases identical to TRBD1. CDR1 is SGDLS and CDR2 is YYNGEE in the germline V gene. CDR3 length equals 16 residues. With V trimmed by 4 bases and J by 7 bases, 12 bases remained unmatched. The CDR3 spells CASSPGGLLRGEKLFF. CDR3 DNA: TGTGCCAGCAGCCCAGGGGGCCTGTTGCGCGGTGAAAAACTGTTTTTT.

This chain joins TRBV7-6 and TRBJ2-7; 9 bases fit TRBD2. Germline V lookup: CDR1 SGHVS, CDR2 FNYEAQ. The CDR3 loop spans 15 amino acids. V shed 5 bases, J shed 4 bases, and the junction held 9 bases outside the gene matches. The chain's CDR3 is CASSTSGGRGYEQYF. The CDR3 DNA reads TGTGCCAGCAGCACCAGCGGCGGGAGGGGGTACGAGCAGTACTTC. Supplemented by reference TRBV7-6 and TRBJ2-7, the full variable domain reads GAGVSQSPRYKVTKRGQDVALRCDPISGHVSLYWYRQALGQGPEFLTYFNYEAQQDKSGLPNDRFSAERPEGSISTLTIQRTEQRDSAMYRCASSTSGGRGYEQYFGPGTRLTVT.

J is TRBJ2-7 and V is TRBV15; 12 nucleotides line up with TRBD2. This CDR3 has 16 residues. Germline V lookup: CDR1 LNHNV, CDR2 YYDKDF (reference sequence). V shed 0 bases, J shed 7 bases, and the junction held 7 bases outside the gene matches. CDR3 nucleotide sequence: TGTGCCACCAGCAGAGATCTAGCGGGAGGGCCGTGGGAGCAGTACTTC. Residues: CATSRDLAGGPWEQYF.

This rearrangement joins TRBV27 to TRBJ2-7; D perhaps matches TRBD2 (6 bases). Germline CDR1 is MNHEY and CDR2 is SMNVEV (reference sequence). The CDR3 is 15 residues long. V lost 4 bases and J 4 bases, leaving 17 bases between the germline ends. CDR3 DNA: TGTGCCAGCAGTTCCGCGGCCGGGGACTTGTACGAGCAGTACTTC. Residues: CASSSAAGDLYEQYF.

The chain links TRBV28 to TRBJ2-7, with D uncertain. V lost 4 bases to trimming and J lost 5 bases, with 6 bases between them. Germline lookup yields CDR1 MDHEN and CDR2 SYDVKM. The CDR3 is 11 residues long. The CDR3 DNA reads TGTGCCAGCAGTTGGCAGGACGAGCAGTACTTC. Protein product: CASSWQDEQYF.

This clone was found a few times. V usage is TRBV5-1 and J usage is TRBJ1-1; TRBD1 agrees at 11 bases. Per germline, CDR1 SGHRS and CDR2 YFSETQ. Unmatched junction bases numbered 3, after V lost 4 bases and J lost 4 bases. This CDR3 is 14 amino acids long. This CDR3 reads CASSADRGPTEAFF. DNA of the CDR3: TGCGCCAGCAGCGCGGACAGGGGGCCCACTGAAGCTTTCTTT. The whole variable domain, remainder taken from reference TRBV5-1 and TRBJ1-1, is KAGVTQTPRYLIKTRGQQVTLSCSPISGHRSVSWYQQTPGQGLQFLFEYFSETQRNKGNFPGRFSGRQFSNSRSEMNVSTLELGDSALYLCASSADRGPTEAFFGQGTRLTVV.

CDR3 amino acids: CASTFSPGKDTF. The CDR3 coding sequence is TGTGCCAGCACCTTTTCCCCAGGGAAGGACACCTTC. The chain recombines TRBV6-1 with TRBJ1-2; perhaps TRBD1 as D (5 bases). In germline, CDR1 is MNHNS, CDR2 SASEGT. The CDR3 totals 12 residues. The germline V and J ends were trimmed by 7 bases and 12 bases, with 18 bases remaining between them.

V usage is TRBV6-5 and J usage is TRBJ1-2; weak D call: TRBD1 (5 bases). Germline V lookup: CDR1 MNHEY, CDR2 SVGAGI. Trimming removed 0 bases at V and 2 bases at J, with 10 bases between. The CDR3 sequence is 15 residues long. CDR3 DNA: TGTGCCAGCAGTTACTCTACAGGAGCAAACTATGGCTACACCTTC. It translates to CASSYSTGANYGYTF.

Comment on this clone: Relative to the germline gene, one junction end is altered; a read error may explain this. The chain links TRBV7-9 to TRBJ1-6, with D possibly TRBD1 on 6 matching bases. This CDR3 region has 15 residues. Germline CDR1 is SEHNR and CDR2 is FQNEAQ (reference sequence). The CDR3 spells CASRFKGQRVSPLHF. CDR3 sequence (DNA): TGTGCCAGCCGCTTTAAAGGACAGAGGGTTTCACCCCTCCACTTT. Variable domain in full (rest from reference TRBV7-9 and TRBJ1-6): DTGVSQNPRHKITKRGQNVTFRCDPISEHNRLYWYRQTLGQGPEFLTYFQNEAQLEKSRLLSDRFSAERPKGSFSTLEIQRTEQGDSAMYLCASRFKGQRVSPLHFGNGTRLTVT.